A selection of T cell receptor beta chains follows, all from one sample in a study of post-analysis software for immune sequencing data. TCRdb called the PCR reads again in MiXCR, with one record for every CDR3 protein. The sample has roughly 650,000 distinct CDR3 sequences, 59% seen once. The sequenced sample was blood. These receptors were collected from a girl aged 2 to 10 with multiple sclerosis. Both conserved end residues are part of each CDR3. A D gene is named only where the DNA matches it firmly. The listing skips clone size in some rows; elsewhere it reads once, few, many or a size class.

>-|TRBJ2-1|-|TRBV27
CASKAYNEQFF
TGTGCCAGCAAAGCGTACAATGAGCAGTTCTTC
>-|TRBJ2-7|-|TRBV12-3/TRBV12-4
CASSSWSEQYF
TGTGCCAGCAGTTCCTGGTCCGAGCAGTACTTC
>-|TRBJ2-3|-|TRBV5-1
CASSLIGVDTQYF
TGCGCCAGCAGCTTGATCGGTGTAGATACGCAGTATTTT
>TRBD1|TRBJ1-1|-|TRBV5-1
CASSSRGGTGPYEAFF
TGCGCCAGCAGCTCTAGGGGGGGGACAGGCCCTTATGAAGCTTTCTTT
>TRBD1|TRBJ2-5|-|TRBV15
CATSNHVDRSQETQYF
TGTGCCACCAGCAACCATGTGGACAGGTCACAAGAGACCCAGTACTTC
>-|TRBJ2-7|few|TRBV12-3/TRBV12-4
CASSLAGGTSEQYF
TGTGCCAGCAGTTTGGCAGGCGGGACCTCCGAGCAGTACTTC
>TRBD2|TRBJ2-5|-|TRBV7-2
CASSSGLAGGHEQYF
TGTGCCAGCAGCTCGGGACTAGCGGGAGGGCATGAGCAGTACTTC
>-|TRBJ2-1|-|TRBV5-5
CASSFGPGGGPYNEQFF
-
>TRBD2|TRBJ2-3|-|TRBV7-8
CASSLVGLAGERFFVTQYF
TGTGCCAGCAGCTTAGTAGGACTAGCGGGAGAGAGGTTTTTTGTTACGCAGTATTTT
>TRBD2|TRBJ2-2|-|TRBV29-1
CSIGPSGAHTGELFF
TGCAGCATAGGGCCTAGCGGGGCGCACACCGGGGAGCTGTTTTTT
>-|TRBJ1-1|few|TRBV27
CASSLSLGPLNTEAFF
TGTGCCAGCAGTTTATCGTTGGGACCCCTGAACACTGAAGCTTTCTTT
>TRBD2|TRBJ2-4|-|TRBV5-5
CASSLAYSGGAKNIQYF
TGTGCCAGCAGCTTGGCCTATAGCGGGGGGGCCAAAAACATTCAGTACTTC
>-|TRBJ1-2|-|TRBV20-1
CSARDGSSPYGYTF
TGCAGTGCTAGAGATGGGAGCAGTCCCTATGGCTACACCTTC
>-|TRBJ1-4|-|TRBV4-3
CASSQDEGATNEKLFF
TGCGCCAGCAGCCAAGATGAAGGGGCCACTAATGAAAAACTGTTTTTT
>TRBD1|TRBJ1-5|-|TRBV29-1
CSVGGTVDQPQHF
TGCAGCGTTGGAGGGACAGTGGATCAGCCCCAGCATTTT
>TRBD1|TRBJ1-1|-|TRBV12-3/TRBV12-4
CASIPLTGGPSTEAFF
TGTGCCAGCATTCCGCTGACAGGGGGACCCAGCACTGAAGCTTTCTTT
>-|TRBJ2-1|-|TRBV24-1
CATSEGSGLGNEQFF
TGTGCCACCAGTGAAGGCAGTGGCCTCGGCAATGAGCAGTTCTTC
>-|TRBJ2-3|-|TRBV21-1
CASSKRGADTQYF
TGTGCCAGCAGCAAACGGGGGGCAGATACGCAGTATTTT
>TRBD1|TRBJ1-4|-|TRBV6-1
CASSISRDSLNEKLFF
TGTGCCAGCAGTATCTCCCGGGACAGCCTTAATGAAAAACTGTTTTTT
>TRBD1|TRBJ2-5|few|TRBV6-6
CASSPNTGGETQYF
TGTGCCAGCAGTCCGAACACAGGGGGAGAGACCCAGTACTTC
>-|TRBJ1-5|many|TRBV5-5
CASSSRFWGGYQPQHF
TGTGCCAGCAGCTCCCGATTCTGGGGGGGGTACCAGCCCCAGCATTTT
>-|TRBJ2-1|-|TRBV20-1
CSARQGGHGSYNEQFF
TGCAGTGCTCGCCAGGGGGGGCATGGGTCCTACAATGAGCAGTTCTTC
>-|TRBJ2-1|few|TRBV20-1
CSGASAGRSYNEQFF
TGCAGTGGAGCGTCCGCGGGAAGATCCTACAATGAGCAGTTCTTC
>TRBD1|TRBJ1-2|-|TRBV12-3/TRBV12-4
CASSPLPLDRAHGYTF
TGTGCCAGCAGTCCCCTGCCCCTAGACAGGGCCCATGGCTACACCTTC
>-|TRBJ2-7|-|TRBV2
CASSVAVYEQYF
TGTGCCAGCAGTGTAGCAGTCTACGAGCAGTACTTC
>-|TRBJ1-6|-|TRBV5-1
CASSSDDSPLHF
TGCGCCAGCAGCTCCGACGATTCACCCCTCCACTTT
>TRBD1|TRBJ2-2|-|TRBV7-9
CASSTPTGRTGELFF
TGTGCCAGCAGCACCCCGACAGGGAGAACCGGGGAGCTGTTTTTT
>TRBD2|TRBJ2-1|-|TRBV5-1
CASSSLSGRDNERFF
TGCGCCAGCAGTTCCCTTAGCGGGAGGGACAATGAGCGGTTCTTC
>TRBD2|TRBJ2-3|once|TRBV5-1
CASSLLSGKSTDTQYF
TGCGCCAGCAGCTTGCTTAGCGGGAAAAGCACAGATACGCAGTATTTT
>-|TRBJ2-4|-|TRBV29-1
CSVQGQGGDIQYF
TGCAGCGTCCAGGGGCAGGGAGGGGACATTCAGTACTTC
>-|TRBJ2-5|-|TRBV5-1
CASRPGDFRQETQYF
TGCGCCAGCAGGCCCGGGGACTTTAGACAAGAGACCCAGTACTTC
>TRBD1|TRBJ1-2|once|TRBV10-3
CAISESGGTGPLSGYTF
TGTGCCATCAGTGAGTCGGGCGGGACAGGGCCCCTCTCTGGCTACACCTTC
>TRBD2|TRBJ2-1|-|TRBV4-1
CASSQPLAENVWNEQFF
TGCGCCAGCAGCCAACCGCTAGCGGAAAACGTCTGGAATGAGCAGTTCTTC
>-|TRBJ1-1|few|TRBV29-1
CSATSGAPNTEAFF
TGCAGCGCCACCAGCGGGGCCCCGAACACTGAAGCTTTCTTT
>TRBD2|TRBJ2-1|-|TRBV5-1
CASSLESGGYNEQFF
TGCGCCAGCAGCTTGGAAAGCGGGGGATACAATGAGCAGTTCTTC
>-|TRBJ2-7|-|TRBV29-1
CSVEGDGSYEQYF
TGCAGCGTAGAAGGTGACGGGTCCTACGAGCAGTACTTC
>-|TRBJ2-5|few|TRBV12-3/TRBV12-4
CASSSARHGQETQYF
TGTGCCAGCAGTTCGGCGAGACATGGACAAGAGACCCAGTACTTC
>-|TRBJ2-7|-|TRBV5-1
CASSLEPAGDTFYEQYF
TGCGCCAGCAGCTTGGAACCTGCGGGGGACACCTTCTACGAGCAGTACTTC
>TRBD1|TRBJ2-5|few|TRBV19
CVSSRLGQVQETQYF
TGTGTCAGTTCGCGCCTCGGACAGGTCCAAGAGACCCAGTACTTC
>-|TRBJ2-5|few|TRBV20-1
CSARGGRWRPQETQYF
TGTAGTGCTAGAGGCGGACGGTGGAGACCCCAAGAGACCCAGTACTTC